The next 8 T cell receptor beta chains were all read from a single sample in a study of human T cells and chemical hapten exposure. MiXCR, run by TCRdb on the RACE reads, gives a single entry per CDR3 protein. The sample yields about 77,000 distinct CDR3 sequences, around 9.4% seen once. The time point here: healthy volunteer bleed at 6 weeks. The starting material, unfractionated whole blood, was used for total RNA extraction. Specimen: whole blood. The receptors come from a female donor in good health. Some clones in this sample may be carry-over from other donors' samples.

In regard to this clonotype: This may be a read error: a much more frequent sequence differs by one nucleotide. CDR3 DNA sequence: TGCGTCAGCAGCCAGACGACTGGGGGAGAAGAGACCCAGTACTTC. It translates to CVSSQTTGGEETQYF. This sequence joins TRBV5-1 and TRBJ2-5, with D perhaps being TRBD1 or TRBD2 (5 bases each). Per germline, CDR1 SGHRS and CDR2 YFSETQ. The CDR3 is 15 residues long.

This clonotype was counted ten times or more. V gene TRBV3-1 combines with J gene TRBJ1-1; D possibly corresponds to TRBD1 (5 bases). The CDR3 runs 15 residues. V was cut by 4 bases and J by 4 bases, with 16 bases left in between. The germline V gene encodes CDR1 LGHDT and CDR2 YNNKEL (reference sequence). CDR3 bases: TGTGCCAGCAGCCCACGGGCAGGGATCGGCACTGAAGCTTTCTTT. Amino acids: CASSPRAGIGTEAFF.

There are many counts of this clonotype. The chain links TRBV15 to TRBJ1-1, with D unresolved. The CDR3 sequence is 14 residues long. The ends were cut back, 0 bases at V and 5 bases at J, with 10 bases in the middle. From germline, CDR1 is LNHNV and CDR2 YYDKDF (reference sequence). The CDR3 bases are TGTGCCACCAGCAGAGATCAAGAGGCAACTGAAGCTTTCTTT. It is translated as CATSRDQEATEAFF.

The chain carries TRBV29-1 and TRBJ2-7; 9 nucleotides line up with TRBD1. The CDR3 totals 15 residues. The germline V gene has CDR1 SQVTM and CDR2 ANQGSEA. V was clipped by 1 base and J by 5 bases; unmatched bases: 9. CDR3 nucleotides: TGCAGCGTTGAAGTCGGGACAGGGACGGTCCACGAGCAGTACTTC. The encoded protein is CSVEVGTGTVHEQYF.

The CDR3 protein is CASSLSLDSGDEQYF. Written as DNA, the CDR3 is TGTGCCAGCAGTTTATCTCTAGACTCCGGGGACGAGCAGTACTTC. The chain is built from TRBV28 and TRBJ2-7; the D gene is possibly TRBD2 (5 bases). This CDR3 contains 15 residues. Germline V CDR1 and CDR2: MDHEN, SYDVKM. V was trimmed by 1 base and J by 5 bases, leaving 15 bases between them.

This clonotype was detected a few times. This sequence joins TRBV20-1 and TRBJ1-1; maybe TRBD1 (6 bases). Germline V CDR1 and CDR2: DFQATT, SNEGSKA (reference sequence). CDR3 length: 14 residues. Between the trimmed V and J ends, which lost 1 base and 4 bases, there was a span of 13 bases. Here the CDR3 reads CSARGTGRGTEAFF. The CDR3 region has the DNA TGCAGTGCTAGAGGAACAGGGAGGGGCACTGAAGCTTTCTTT.

V usage is TRBV4-3 and J usage is TRBJ2-5; TRBD2 aligns across 9 bases. J lost 6 bases, V lost 3 bases, and 11 bases had no gene match. From germline, CDR1 is LGHNA and CDR2 YSLEER. CDR3 length: 16 residues. CDR3 nucleotide sequence: TGCGCCAGCAGCCAGTCTCTAGCGGGGTTTTTGAAGACCCAGTACTTC. This encodes CASSQSLAGFLKTQYF.

This clonotype was seen repeatedly, ten times or more. The chain couples TRBV5-4 to TRBJ1-4; 10 bases are a match to TRBD1. The CDR3 is made up of 14 amino acids. The V segment lost 4 bases and the J segment 8 bases; nucleotides outside the gene matches: 5. Germline-derived CDR1 and CDR2 are SGHNT and YYREEE (reference sequence). The CDR3, as DNA: TGTGCCAGCAGCCTGACAGGGGGCAGAGAAAAACTGTTTTTT. Translation gives CASSLTGGREKLFF.